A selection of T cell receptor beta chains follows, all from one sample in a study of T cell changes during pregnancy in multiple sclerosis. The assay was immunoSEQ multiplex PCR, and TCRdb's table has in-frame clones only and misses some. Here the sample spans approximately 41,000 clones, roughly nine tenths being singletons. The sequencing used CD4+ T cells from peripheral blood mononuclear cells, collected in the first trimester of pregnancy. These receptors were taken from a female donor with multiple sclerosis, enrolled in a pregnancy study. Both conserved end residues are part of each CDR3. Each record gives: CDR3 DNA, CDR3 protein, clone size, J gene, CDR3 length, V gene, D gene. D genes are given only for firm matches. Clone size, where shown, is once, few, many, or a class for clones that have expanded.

CDR3nt: TGTGCCAGCAGTCGCCCCCTACTCGCGAACACTGAAGCTTTCTTT
CDR3aa: CASSRPLLANTEAFF
abundance: NA
j_gene: TRBJ1-1
len: 15
v_gene: TRBV5-6
d_gene: NA

CDR3nt: TGTGCCAGCAGCCAACGAACCGCCCACCTAGCGGGAGCCTACGAGCAGTACTTC
CDR3aa: CASSQRTAHLAGAYEQYF
abundance: NA
j_gene: TRBJ2-7
len: 18
v_gene: TRBV7-2
d_gene: TRBD2

CDR3nt: TGTGCCAGCAGCTTGGCGGACGCGGGTGGTTCCTACGAGCAGTACTTC
CDR3aa: CASSLADAGGSYEQYF
abundance: NA
j_gene: TRBJ2-7
len: 16
v_gene: TRBV5-4
d_gene: NA

CDR3nt: TGTGCCAGCAGTTACTCGATCGGACAGGGGCCCCACGAGCAGTACTTC
CDR3aa: CASSYSIGQGPHEQYF
abundance: NA
j_gene: TRBJ2-7
len: 16
v_gene: TRBV6-6
d_gene: TRBD1

CDR3nt: TGTGCCAGCAGCCCCTACGGGGGAGAGCAGTACTTC
CDR3aa: CASSPYGGEQYF
abundance: few
j_gene: TRBJ2-7
len: 12
v_gene: TRBV7-2
d_gene: NA

CDR3nt: TGCGCCAGCAGTTCCGGGACTCTCGGCTCCGAGCAGTACTTC
CDR3aa: CASSSGTLGSEQYF
abundance: NA
j_gene: TRBJ2-7
len: 14
v_gene: TRBV10-1
d_gene: NA

CDR3nt: TGTGCCGGGGGGACCTTTTCTCGGCCCTACGAGCAGTACTTC
CDR3aa: CAGGTFSRPYEQYF
abundance: NA
j_gene: TRBJ2-7
len: 14
v_gene: TRBV28
d_gene: NA

CDR3nt: TGTGCCAGCAGTTTATTGCGGGGGACGAACACCGGGGAGCTGTTTTTT
CDR3aa: CASSLLRGTNTGELFF
abundance: once
j_gene: TRBJ2-2
len: 16
v_gene: TRBV28
d_gene: TRBD2

CDR3nt: TGTGCCAGCAGCAAAGAGGGGAGGAGCTACGAGCAGTACTTC
CDR3aa: CASSKEGRSYEQYF
abundance: NA
j_gene: TRBJ2-7
len: 14
v_gene: TRBV21-1
d_gene: NA

CDR3nt: TGCAGCGTTTCCCCGGACTCTTCTGGAAACACCATATATTTT
CDR3aa: CSVSPDSSGNTIYF
abundance: NA
j_gene: TRBJ1-3
len: 14
v_gene: TRBV29-1
d_gene: NA

CDR3nt: TGTGCCAGCAGCCACCAACAGGGGGGGAACGCCGGGGAGCTGTTTTTT
CDR3aa: CASSHQQGGNAGELFF
abundance: NA
j_gene: TRBJ2-2
len: 16
v_gene: TRBV7-3
d_gene: NA

CDR3nt: TGTGCCATCAGTGGCAATAGCGGGGAGACAGATACGCAGTATTTT
CDR3aa: CAISGNSGETDTQYF
abundance: NA
j_gene: TRBJ2-3
len: 15
v_gene: TRBV10-3
d_gene: TRBD2

CDR3nt: TGTGCCAGCAGGACACTAGCGGGGCAAGAGACCCAGTACTTC
CDR3aa: CASRTLAGQETQYF
abundance: NA
j_gene: TRBJ2-5
len: 14
v_gene: TRBV27
d_gene: TRBD2

CDR3nt: TGCGCCAGCAGCCAAGCGGGACAGGGACGTAATTCACCCCTCCACTTT
CDR3aa: CASSQAGQGRNSPLHF
abundance: NA
j_gene: TRBJ1-6
len: 16
v_gene: TRBV4-1
d_gene: TRBD1

CDR3nt: TGTGCCAGCAGCCGACTAGCGGGAGGCGTCGAATTTAATGAGCAGTTCTTC
CDR3aa: CASSRLAGGVEFNEQFF
abundance: NA
j_gene: TRBJ2-1
len: 17
v_gene: TRBV11-2
d_gene: TRBD2

CDR3nt: TGCGCCAGCAGCTTCAGGGCGGACTACAATGAGCAGTTCTTC
CDR3aa: CASSFRADYNEQFF
abundance: NA
j_gene: TRBJ2-1
len: 14
v_gene: TRBV5-1
d_gene: NA

CDR3nt: TGTGCCAGCGGCTATCGGACAGGGGGGGCAGATACGCAGTATTTT
CDR3aa: CASGYRTGGADTQYF
abundance: NA
j_gene: TRBJ2-3
len: 15
v_gene: TRBV7-9
d_gene: TRBD1

CDR3nt: TGTGCCTGGAATGTCGTCCCCTACGAGCAGTACTTC
CDR3aa: CAWNVVPYEQYF
abundance: few
j_gene: TRBJ2-7
len: 12
v_gene: TRBV30
d_gene: NA

CDR3nt: TGTGCCATCAGTGACCCCTGGGAGGACAGGCGGTTCCAACGGGGGACCGGGGAGCTGTTTTTT
CDR3aa: CAISDPWEDRRFQRGTGELFF
abundance: NA
j_gene: TRBJ2-2
len: 21
v_gene: TRBV10-3
d_gene: NA

CDR3nt: TGTGCCAGTAGCCTAAACAGGGAAAAACTGTTTTTT
CDR3aa: CASSLNREKLFF
abundance: few
j_gene: TRBJ1-4
len: 12
v_gene: TRBV19
d_gene: NA

CDR3nt: TGTGCCAGCAGTTCGACTAGCAATGAGCAGTTCTTC
CDR3aa: CASSSTSNEQFF
abundance: NA
j_gene: TRBJ2-1
len: 12
v_gene: TRBV6-5
d_gene: NA

CDR3nt: TGTGCCAGCAGACAGGGGCCCTCCAATCAGCCCCAGCATTTT
CDR3aa: CASRQGPSNQPQHF
abundance: NA
j_gene: TRBJ1-5
len: 14
v_gene: TRBV27
d_gene: TRBD1

CDR3nt: TGCGCCAGCAGCTTGGTGGCTAGCGGGACCTACGAGCAGTACTTC
CDR3aa: CASSLVASGTYEQYF
abundance: NA
j_gene: TRBJ2-7
len: 15
v_gene: TRBV5-1
d_gene: TRBD2

CDR3nt: TGTGCCAGCTCACCACTGCCAGTTCCCCAGGGGAGCACCGGGGAGCTGTTTTTT
CDR3aa: CASSPLPVPQGSTGELFF
abundance: NA
j_gene: TRBJ2-2
len: 18
v_gene: TRBV18
d_gene: NA

CDR3nt: TGCAGCGTTGAAGGGGGACAGGGGGCAGATACGCAGTATTTT
CDR3aa: CSVEGGQGADTQYF
abundance: NA
j_gene: TRBJ2-3
len: 14
v_gene: TRBV29-1
d_gene: TRBD1

CDR3nt: TGTGCCAGCAGCTTAGTAGGGGGAGGGGACACTGAAGCTTTCTTT
CDR3aa: CASSLVGGGDTEAFF
abundance: NA
j_gene: TRBJ1-1
len: 15
v_gene: TRBV7-2
d_gene: NA

CDR3nt: TGTGCCAGCAGGGGCCAAGGGACACACAATCAGCCCCAGCATTTT
CDR3aa: CASRGQGTHNQPQHF
abundance: NA
j_gene: TRBJ1-5
len: 15
v_gene: TRBV6-6
d_gene: NA

CDR3nt: TGTGCCAGCAGTGTCACATATAATTCACCCCTCCACTTT
CDR3aa: CASSVTYNSPLHF
abundance: NA
j_gene: TRBJ1-6
len: 13
v_gene: TRBV6-5
d_gene: NA

CDR3nt: TGTGCCAGTAGTGTTGGGACTAGCGGGAGGGGGGAGTTCTTC
CDR3aa: CASSVGTSGRGEFF
abundance: NA
j_gene: TRBJ2-1
len: 14
v_gene: TRBV19
d_gene: TRBD2

CDR3nt: TGTGCCAGCAGTCAGATCACTGAAGCTTTCTTT
CDR3aa: CASSQITEAFF
abundance: NA
j_gene: TRBJ1-1
len: 11
v_gene: TRBV28
d_gene: NA

CDR3nt: TGTGCCAGCAGCTTGGACAGGTCCTACAATGAGCAGTTCTTC
CDR3aa: CASSLDRSYNEQFF
abundance: NA
j_gene: TRBJ2-1
len: 14
v_gene: TRBV7-9
d_gene: TRBD1

CDR3nt: TGTGCCAGCTCACTTATACAGAACACTGAAGCTTTCTTT
CDR3aa: CASSLIQNTEAFF
abundance: few
j_gene: TRBJ1-1
len: 13
v_gene: TRBV18
d_gene: NA

CDR3nt: TGTGCCAGCAGTTCCCCAGAGGGGGCCGGGGACAATGAGCAGTTCTTC
CDR3aa: CASSSPEGAGDNEQFF
abundance: NA
j_gene: TRBJ2-1
len: 16
v_gene: TRBV6-5
d_gene: TRBD1

CDR3nt: TGTGCCAGTAGTATAGACCTAGGACTAGCGGGAGCTCGAAATGAGCAGTTCTTC
CDR3aa: CASSIDLGLAGARNEQFF
abundance: NA
j_gene: TRBJ2-1
len: 18
v_gene: TRBV19
d_gene: TRBD2